This T cell receptor beta chain was obtained from a study of beta chain features in type 1 diabetes. Study-level findings and limits: The study found moderately but significantly shorter TCRB CDR3s in all four CD4+ subsets of Type 1 diabetes patients.

Investigators reverse transcribed all isolated RNA, so they sequenced expressed TCRB transcripts. Assay: immunoSEQ multiplex PCR; the TCRdb copy retains only in-frame clones and omits some. This sample carries under 300,000 clones, roughly 24% of them seen once, and the ten largest clones take around 0.012%. On this clone itself: Its antigen is still unknown.

V lost 8 bases to trimming and J lost 0 bases; unmatched junction nucleotides: 10. CDR1 and CDR2 (germline): SQVTM, ANQGSEA. The CDR3 covers 15 residues. The gene calls are TRBV29-1 and TRBJ1-2; 9 bases line up with TRBD1. The sequence was collected from a woman aged 25 to 39 with type 1 diabetes. Sequencing was performed on naive CD4+ T cells from blood. The CDR3 spells CSSYTGGLTNYGYTF. CDR3 DNA: TGCAGCTCGTATACAGGGGGCTTGACTAACTATGGCTACACCTTC.